The entry below describes one T cell receptor beta chain. This clone was seen just once. The antigen it recognizes is unknown. Within one base of it there is no much larger clone, and no base qualities were kept. Within the sample, other DNA sequences also encode this same CDR3. These data originate in a study of T cell responses to AZD1222 COVID-19 vaccine (dated by TCRdb to about 2021). For the study in its entirety: A total of 233 trial participants underwent TCR sequencing, of whom nearly 210 had received two doses of AZD1222 and around 25 had received two doses of the MenACWY control vaccine. Trial participants were enrolled by age into subgroups of 18-55, 56-69 and 70-plus years, and 148, 28 and 57 TCR-sequenced participants, respectively, were included in these subgroups.

What this sample's time point label stands for: baseline before first vaccination. The intended sense of this specimen's treatment or condition label: meningococcal conjugate vaccine given as trial control. Vaccinee samples came from UK trials COV001 and COV002, including a single-blind randomized controlled phase 2/3 trial of AZD1222 (ChAdOx1 nCoV-19) in healthy adults. Trial participant PBMC samples were collected at day 0 and day 28 after the second dose for TCRbeta chain sequencing. The CDR3 has 14 amino acids, counting the end cysteine and phenylalanine. The CDR3 DNA has 42 bases and is translated from base 1. V is clipped by 3 bases and J by 5 bases, and the sequence between their germline boundaries is 13 bases long. CDR1 and CDR2 are drawn from the germline V gene (reference sequence): LNHDA, SQIVND. The CDR3 regions of human TCRbeta chains were analyzed by immunosequencing. The original pipeline was this. TCRs in the repertoires were compared against a reference library of SARS-CoV-2-specific TCRs that had been generated with the MIRA antigen-specificity platform. Breadth was defined as the fraction of unique TCRs that were SARS-CoV-2-associated, and depth was defined as the fraction of total T cells that were SARS-CoV-2-associated. Using the MIRA data, each spike-specific TCR was assigned both to the spike region to which the TCR was reactive and to a CD4 or CD8 class. Log10-transformed breadth and depth values were compared by one-way ANOVA with Sidak's multiple comparisons tests. TCRdb holds this immuneACCESS table with in-frame rearrangements only. Some clones are missing; in checked studies, unresolved V genes explain under half, and the rest has no known cause. That table furnishes V, J and clone size, whereas the DNA furnished D and trimming. Across this sample there are 100,000 to 150,000 clones, with about 90% seen only once. The ten largest clones take up less than 4.5% of the sample.

Overall study results and their limits: Conclusions about previously exposed vaccinees are limited because only a handful of AZD1222 recipients were SARS-CoV-2 seropositive at baseline. No day 14 peak-response samples were available, so repertoires were characterized only after the peak T cell response. The 56-69-year group was small, and its depth increase did not reach significance, likely because of low power. CD4 TCRs associated with the vaccine covered the entire spike protein, and the dominant responses were in regions 160-218 and 743-854. After two AZD1222 doses, spike-specific TCR breadth and depth were significantly higher than at day 0 and than in MenACWY recipients. Participants were mostly white British, with more females than males. The authors suggested clonal diversity may have been underestimated. Epitopes outside the regions mutated in the B.1.351 and B.1.1.7 variants were reportedly recognized by nearly half of the unique spike-specific TCRs.

This specimen was peripheral blood, taken on day 0 of MenACWY control vaccination. This clonotype originated in an adult in good health. Rearrangement joined TRBV19 to TRBJ2-5, with the D gene possibly TRBD1 or TRBD2, each one fitting 6 bases. The nucleotide sequence is TGTGCCAGTAGTATTGAGGGGGGTGGTGAGACCCAGTACTTC. Its translation reads: CASSIEGGGETQYF.